These 7 T cell receptor beta chains share one sample of origin, sequenced in a study of follicular helper T cells after annual influenza vaccination. Only in-frame clones appear in the TCRdb table, and some are missing; sequencing was by immunoSEQ multiplex PCR. The sample lists some 10,000 clones; around 85% were seen once. The sample consisted of CXCR5- memory CD4+ T cells sorted from blood, taken 6 weeks after influenza vaccination. These receptors were obtained from an adult who received the influenza vaccine.

This clone was counted a single time. One end of the junction fails to match germline, which may point to a read error. The chain couples TRBV15 to TRBJ2-5; D is ambiguous. The CDR3 sequence is 15 residues long. The germline V gene has CDR1 LNHNV and CDR2 YYDKDF (reference sequence). The CDR3 reads CATGRDQAAQETQYF. The CDR3 DNA is TGTGCCACCGGCAGAGACCAGGCGGCTCAAGAGACCCAGTACTTC.

This rearrangement joins TRBV14 to TRBJ2-1; 8 bases are a match to TRBD1. CDR3 length: 13 residues. V trimming: 4 bases; J trimming: 9 bases; junction bases outside the gene matches: 5. Germline values: CDR1 SGHDN, CDR2 FVKESK. The CDR3 reads CASSLPQGAEQFF. The CDR3 nucleotides read TGTGCCAGCAGCCTACCTCAGGGGGCTGAGCAGTTCTTC.

V gene TRBV7-3 combines with J gene TRBJ2-1; 10 bases map to TRBD2. V shed 0 bases and J 8 bases; nucleotides not matched to a gene: 10. The CDR3 spans 17 residues. Germline assignment: CDR1 SGHTA and CDR2 FQGTGA. The CDR3 nucleotides are TGTGCCAGCAGCTTAACTGGGGGAGCGGGGGGGCTGCATGAGCAGTTCTTC. It encodes CASSLTGGAGGLHEQFF.

This sequence joins TRBV19 and TRBJ2-6, with a tentative D call TRBD1 (6 bases). V lost 8 bases to trimming and J lost 1 base, with 9 bases between them. CDR3 length: 14 residues. The germline gives CDR1 LNHDA, CDR2 SQIVND (reference sequence). The CDR3 region is CASDRFSGANVLTF. In nucleotides, the CDR3 is TGTGCCAGTGACAGGTTTTCTGGGGCCAACGTCCTGACTTTC.

The gene calls are TRBV7-2 and TRBJ2-1, with D hard to call. The CDR3 length is 13 residues. V dropped 3 bases and J dropped 16 bases, with 19 bases sitting between them. From germline, CDR1 is SGHTA and CDR2 FQGNSA. CDR3 DNA sequence: TGTGCCAGCAGCTTTACCTTTGAGCAGCGAGGCTTCTTC. Protein sequence: CASSFTFEQRGFF.

This sequence joins TRBV20-1 and TRBJ1-2; tentative D call: TRBD1 (6 bases). CDR1 and CDR2 (germline): DFQATT, SNEGSKA (reference sequence). This CDR3 contains 11 residues. With 3 bases removed from V and 4 bases from J, the gap between germline ends came to 6 bases. The CDR3 DNA reads as TGCAGTGCTAGGGGGGCCTATGGCTACACCTTC. Its translation: CSARGAYGYTF.

V gene TRBV19 combines with J gene TRBJ1-2; a possible D gene is TRBD1 (6 bases). The CDR3 is 14 residues long. V shed 3 bases and J shed 4 bases, with 12 bases lying between them. Germline loops: CDR1 LNHDA, CDR2 SQIVND (reference sequence). As DNA, the CDR3 is TGTGCCAGTAGTATCAGCCCAGGGGTCTATGGCTACACCTTC. It is translated as CASSISPGVYGYTF.